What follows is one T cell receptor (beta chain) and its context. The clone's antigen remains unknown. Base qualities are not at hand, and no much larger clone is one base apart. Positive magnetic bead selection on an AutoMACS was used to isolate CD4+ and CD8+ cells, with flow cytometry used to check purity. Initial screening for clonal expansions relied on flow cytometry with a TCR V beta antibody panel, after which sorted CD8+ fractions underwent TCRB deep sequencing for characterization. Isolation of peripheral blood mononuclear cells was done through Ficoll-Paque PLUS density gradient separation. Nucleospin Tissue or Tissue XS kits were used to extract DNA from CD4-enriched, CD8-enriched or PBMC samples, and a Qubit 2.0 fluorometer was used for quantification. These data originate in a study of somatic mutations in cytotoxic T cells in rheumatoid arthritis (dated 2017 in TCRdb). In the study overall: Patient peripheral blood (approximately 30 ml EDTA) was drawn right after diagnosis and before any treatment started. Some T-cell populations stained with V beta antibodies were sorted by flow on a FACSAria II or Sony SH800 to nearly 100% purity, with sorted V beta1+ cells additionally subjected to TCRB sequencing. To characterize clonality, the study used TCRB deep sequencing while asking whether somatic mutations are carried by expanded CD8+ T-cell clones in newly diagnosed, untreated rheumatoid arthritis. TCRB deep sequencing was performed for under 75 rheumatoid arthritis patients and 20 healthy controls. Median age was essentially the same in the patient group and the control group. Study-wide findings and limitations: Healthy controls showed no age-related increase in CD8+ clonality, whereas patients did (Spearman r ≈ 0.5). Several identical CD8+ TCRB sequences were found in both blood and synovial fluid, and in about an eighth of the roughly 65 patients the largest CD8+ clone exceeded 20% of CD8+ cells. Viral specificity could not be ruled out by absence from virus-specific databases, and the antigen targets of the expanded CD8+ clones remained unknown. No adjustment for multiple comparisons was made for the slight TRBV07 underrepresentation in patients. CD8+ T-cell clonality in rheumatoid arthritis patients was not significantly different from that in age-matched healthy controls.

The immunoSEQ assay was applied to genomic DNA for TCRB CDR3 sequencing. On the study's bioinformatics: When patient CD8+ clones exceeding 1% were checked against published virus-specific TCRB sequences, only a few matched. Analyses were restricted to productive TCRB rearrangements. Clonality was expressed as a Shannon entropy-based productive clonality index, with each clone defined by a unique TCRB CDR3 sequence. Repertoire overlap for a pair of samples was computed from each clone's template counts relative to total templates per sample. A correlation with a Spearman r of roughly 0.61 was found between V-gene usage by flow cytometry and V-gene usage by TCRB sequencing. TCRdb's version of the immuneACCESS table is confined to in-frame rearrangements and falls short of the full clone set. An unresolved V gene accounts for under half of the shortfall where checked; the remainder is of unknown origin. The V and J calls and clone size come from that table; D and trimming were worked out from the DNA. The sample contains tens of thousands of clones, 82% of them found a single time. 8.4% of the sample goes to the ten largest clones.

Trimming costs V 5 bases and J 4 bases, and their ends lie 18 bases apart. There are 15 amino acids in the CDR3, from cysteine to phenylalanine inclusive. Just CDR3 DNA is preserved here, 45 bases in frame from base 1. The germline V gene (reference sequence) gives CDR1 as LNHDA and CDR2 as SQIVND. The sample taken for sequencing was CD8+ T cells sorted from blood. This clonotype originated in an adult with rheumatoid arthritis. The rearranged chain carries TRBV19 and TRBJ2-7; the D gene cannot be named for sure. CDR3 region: CASSGSGGPSYEQYF. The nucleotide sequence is TGTGCCAGTAGTGGGTCTGGCGGTCCTTCATACGAGCAGTACTTC. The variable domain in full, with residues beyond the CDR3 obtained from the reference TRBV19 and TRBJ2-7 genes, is DGGITQSPKYLFRKEGQNVTLSCEQNLNHDAMYWYRQDPGQGLRLIYYSQIVNDFQKGDIAEGYSVSREKKESFPLTVTSAQKNPTAFYLCASSGSGGPSYEQYFGPGTRLTVT.